This record covers a single T cell receptor (beta chain). The use of a sample-barcoded 5' primer and a J-beta primer mix characterized a second PCR of roughly 6 to 11 cycles. TCRdb independently ran MiXCR on the 5' RACE reads; one entry per CDR3 protein. The sample consists of some 1 million distinct CDR3 sequences, 40% to 50% of them appearing once. In germline, CDR1 is SGHRS, CDR2 YFSETQ. V gave up 5 bases and J gave up 8 bases, with 14 bases separating them. The CDR3 has 13 amino acids. The data originate from a study of blood T cells in healthy people across ages. The authors extracted at least 5 micrograms of total RNA per sample.

The J gene is TRBJ2-1, the V gene TRBV5-1; D may match TRBD1 or TRBD2 (5 bases each). The receptor's source is a woman aged 60-75 years in good health. What was sequenced was blood. The CDR3 region has the DNA TGCGCCAGCAGTTCCGGGACCCCGGATGAGCAGTTCTTC. Protein sequence: CASSSGTPDEQFF.